Below, one TCR beta chain is given with its context. The V gene's germline CDR1 is MNHEY and CDR2 SVGAGI. With 5 bases clipped from V and 10 bases from J, the junction kept 8 bases outside the gene matches. The CDR3 covers 13 residues. The repertoire was sequenced with immunoSEQ multiplex PCR; TCRdb's copy has only in-frame clones and lacks some. The table lists around 110,000 clones, approximately 87% of them singletons. This sample was included in a study of blood T cell repertoires in COVID-19. Study at large: The United States, Italy and Spain supplied acute and convalescent COVID-19 samples. PBMCs, B-cell-depleted T cells, or T cells provided the cDNA or gDNA that made up the material.

The sequenced material came from peripheral blood. This sequence joins TRBV6-5 and TRBJ2-7, with 10 nucleotides matching TRBD2. The receptor's source is a man aged 30 to 45 with acute or convalescent COVID-19. The CDR3 is CASSNSGTSVQYV. In DNA, the CDR3 is TGTGCCAGCAGTAATTCCGGGACTAGCGTACAGTACGTC.